The 8 T cell receptor beta chains presented below share a single source sample, sequenced in a study of blood T cell repertoires in COVID-19. Clones were sequenced by immunoSEQ multiplex PCR, and TCRdb holds only the in-frame ones, with some missing. The table lists under 250,000 clones, 80% to 90% of them singletons. The material sequenced was peripheral blood. The receptor source for this set is a woman aged 70 to 79 with acute or convalescent COVID-19.

This chain connects TRBV18 to TRBJ2-5; 10 bases are a match to TRBD1. The CDR3 length is 15 residues. The V gene end was trimmed by 3 bases and the J gene end by 4 bases; junction bases not matched to a gene: 5. Germline-derived CDR1 and CDR2 are KGHSH and LQKENI. CDR3 sequence reads: CASSPRDRGRETQYF. CDR3 in DNA: TGTGCCAGCTCACCCAGGGACAGGGGAAGAGAGACCCAGTACTTC.

V is TRBV19 and J is TRBJ2-7, with D unresolved. From germline, CDR1 is LNHDA and CDR2 SQIVND (reference sequence). Trimming removed 7 bases at V and 4 bases at J, with 23 bases between. The CDR3 loop spans 16 amino acids. The CDR3 protein is CASNPPQTLLVYEQYF. In DNA, the CDR3 is TGTGCCAGTAATCCCCCCCAGACTCTTTTAGTTTACGAGCAGTACTTC.

The chain links TRBV5-6 to TRBJ1-2, with no clear D. The V end was cut by 0 bases, the J end by 1 base, with 7 bases between. Looked up from germline, CDR1 is SGHDT and CDR2 is YYEEEE. CDR3 length: 14 amino acids. Here the CDR3 reads CASSLGRGNYGYTF. CDR3 in DNA: TGTGCCAGCAGCTTGGGGCGGGGTAACTATGGCTACACCTTC.

This clone was seen ten or more times. The chain links TRBV24-1 to TRBJ2-7; 8 bases line up with TRBD1. CDR1 is KGHDR, CDR2 SFDVKD, per germline. This CDR3 region has 16 residues. V was clipped by 2 bases and J by 5 bases; unmatched bases: 10. The CDR3 protein is CATSDSHRGDRNEQYF. In nucleotides, the CDR3 is TGTGCCACCAGTGATTCTCACAGGGGGGATAGGAACGAGCAGTACTTC.

The rearrangement uses TRBV6-2 or TRBV6-3 and TRBJ1-1; tentative D call: TRBD1 (6 bases). The CDR3 loop spans 14 amino acids. The ends were cut back, 2 bases at V and 1 base at J, with 8 bases in the middle. The germline V gene encodes CDR1 MNHEY and CDR2 SVGEGT. The CDR3 nucleotides read TGTGCCAGCAGTTACGGGACACAGAACACTGAAGCTTTCTTT. Amino acid sequence: CASSYGTQNTEAFF.

The chain carries TRBV5-4 and TRBJ2-3, with 13 bases lining up with TRBD2. Trimming at V came to 4 bases and at J to 6 bases, leaving 8 bases not matched to a gene. Germline lookup yields CDR1 SGHNT and CDR2 YYREEE (reference sequence). The CDR3 is 16 amino acids. CDR3 coding DNA: TGTGCCAGCAGCCCGATCAAGGGACTAGCGGGGGATACGCAGTATTTT. Its translation is CASSPIKGLAGDTQYF.

The genes are TRBV3-1 (or the pseudogene TRBV3-2) and TRBJ1-2; unclear D gene. Germline-derived CDR1 and CDR2 are LGHDT and YNNKEL (reference sequence). The CDR3 contains 12 residues. V gave up 2 bases and J gave up 1 base, with 2 bases separating them. The CDR3 reads CASSQLNYGYTF. CDR3 bases: TGTGCCAGCAGCCAACTTAACTATGGCTACACCTTC.

Concerning this clone: Additional DNA sequences in this sample encode the identical CDR3. V usage is TRBV30 and J usage is TRBJ1-3; D is possibly TRBD1 (5 bases). The length of the CDR3 is 12 residues. Trimming took off 4 bases at V and 1 base at J, with 5 bases between the two ends. Germline V gives CDR1 GTSNPN, CDR2 SVGIG (reference sequence). Written as DNA, the CDR3 is TGTGCCTGGACAGGGTCTGGAAACACCATATATTTT. This sequence encodes CAWTGSGNTIYF.